Below are 10 T cell receptor beta chains sequenced from a single sample in a study of blood T cell repertoires in COVID-19. Clones were sequenced by immunoSEQ multiplex PCR, and TCRdb holds only the in-frame ones, with some missing. The sample lists under 200,000 clones, around 85% occurring once. The specimen sequenced was peripheral blood. The source is a woman older than 75 with acute or convalescent COVID-19.

The rearrangement uses TRBV11-2 and TRBJ2-5, with 8 bases that match TRBD2. V lost 5 bases, J lost 5 bases, and 10 bases stayed unmatched. CDR1 is SGHAT, CDR2 FQNNGV, per germline. The CDR3 runs 15 residues. CDR3 amino acids: CASSPTGAGDETQYF. In DNA form, the CDR3 reads TGTGCCAGCAGCCCGACTGGAGCGGGAGACGAGACCCAGTACTTC.

The V gene is TRBV27, the J gene TRBJ1-2; no firm D call. The germline gives CDR1 MNHEY, CDR2 SMNVEV (reference sequence). V was shortened by 5 bases and J by 4 bases, with 11 bases between the two germline ends. The CDR3 contains 13 residues. The CDR3 spells CASSPDTFYGYTF. In DNA, the CDR3 is TGTGCCAGCAGTCCAGACACCTTCTATGGCTACACCTTC.

This chain links TRBV3-1 (or the pseudogene TRBV3-2) with TRBJ2-7; TRBD2 agrees at 8 bases. This CDR3 comprises 15 residues. V shed 0 bases, J shed 6 bases, and the junction held 7 bases outside the gene matches. Germline V CDR1 and CDR2: LGHDT, YNNKEL (reference sequence). CDR3 bases: TGTGCCAGCAGCCAAGATTTAGCGGGATCGCGCGAGCAGTACTTC. Translating it yields CASSQDLAGSREQYF.

The V call is TRBV11-2, the J call TRBJ2-5; perhaps TRBD2 as D (6 bases). CDR1 is SGHAT and CDR2 is FQNNGV in the germline V gene. This CDR3 region has 12 residues. The V and J ends lost 5 bases and 5 bases respectively, with 9 bases between them. The CDR3 nucleotides read TGTGCCAGCAGCCAAGGGAGGGAGACCCAGTACTTC. This sequence encodes CASSQGRETQYF.

The chain joins TRBV19 to TRBJ2-3, with D unresolved. Germline V gene data show CDR1 as LNHDA and CDR2 as SQIVND (reference sequence). V was clipped by 4 bases and J by 2 bases, with 7 bases between them. CDR3 size: 13 residues. The DNA of the CDR3 is TGTGCCAGTAGTAGGGCTCACACAGATACGCAGTATTTT. Translated, it gives CASSRAHTDTQYF.

The chain has TRBV7-2 and TRBJ2-7, with 9 bases that match TRBD1. The length of the CDR3 is 14 residues. Germline V gives CDR1 SGHTA, CDR2 FQGNSA. J gave up 5 bases and V 2 bases, and 4 bases lay outside the gene matches. The CDR3: CASSLRTGEHEQYF. CDR3 in DNA: TGTGCCAGCAGCTTACGGACAGGGGAGCACGAGCAGTACTTC.

The chain carries TRBV24-1 and TRBJ2-3, with TRBD2 matching over 8 bases. CDR3 length: 15 residues. Trimming cost V 4 bases and J 6 bases; bases outside gene matches: 8. Germline lookup yields CDR1 KGHDR and CDR2 SFDVKD. The CDR3 DNA is TGTGCCACCAGTGAAAGCGGGGGAGCAAGCGATACGCAGTATTTT. Translation: CATSESGGASDTQYF.

The chain uses TRBV6-5 and TRBJ2-2; 12 bases map to TRBD2. The germline gives CDR1 MNHEY, CDR2 SVGAGI. V gave up 5 bases and J gave up 5 bases; unmatched junction bases: 3. The CDR3 consists of 15 residues. The CDR3 DNA sequence: TGTGCCAGCAGTCGGACTAGCGGGGCTACCGGGGAGCTGTTTTTT. It encodes CASSRTSGATGELFF.

This clone was seen once. This rearrangement joins TRBV7-9 to TRBJ1-1, with a possible D match to TRBD1 (5 bases). CDR3 length: 15 amino acids. With 5 bases removed from V and 5 bases from J, the gap between germline ends came to 18 bases. The germline V gene encodes CDR1 SEHNR and CDR2 FQNEAQ (reference sequence). CDR3 bases: TGTGCCAGCAGCCCCCAGGGCCTCCTGGGGACTGAAGCTTTCTTT. Translating it yields CASSPQGLLGTEAFF.

The chain links TRBV7-2 to TRBJ2-2; 11 bases fit TRBD1. Germline lookup yields CDR1 SGHTA and CDR2 FQGNSA. CDR3 length: 15 amino acids. The V segment lost 5 bases and the J segment 7 bases; nucleotides outside the gene matches: 6. In DNA form, the CDR3 reads TGTGCCAGCAGCCCCTGGACAGGGGGCATCGGGGAGCTGTTTTTT. This codes for CASSPWTGGIGELFF.